Presented here are 13 T cell receptor beta chains from one specimen sequenced in a study of blood T cells in healthy people across ages. Alongside a J-beta primer mix, a sample-barcoded 5' primer served in a second PCR lasting about 7 to 12 cycles. TCRdb recomputed calls from the 5' RACE reads with MiXCR, one row per CDR3 protein. The data hold hundreds of thousands of distinct CDR3 sequences, with more than 50% observed a single time. Sequenced material: blood. Receptor source: a man aged 40-55 years in good health.

The genes are TRBV29-1 and TRBJ2-5, with D unclear. Trimming took 4 bases from V and 11 from J, leaving 20 bases between them. This CDR3 region has 13 residues. Germline CDR1 SQVTM, CDR2 ANQGSEA. The CDR3 bases are TGCAGCGTTGTTCGCGTAGCAGTCAATGAGCAGTACTTC. This codes for CSVVRVAVNEQYF.

With regard to this clonotype: At one boundary the junction diverges from the germline segment, which might be a read error. The chain uses TRBV4-3 and TRBJ2-1, with 11 bases aligning to TRBD2. CDR1 and CDR2 from the germline V gene are LGHNA and YSLEER. The CDR3 is made up of 16 amino acids. CDR3 in DNA: TGCGCCGGCAGCCAAGGCTTTAGCGGGAGGGTTAATGAGCAGTTCTTC. It codes for CAGSQGFSGRVNEQFF.

The chain joins TRBV9 to TRBJ1-6, with no clear D. The V and J ends lost 0 bases and 9 bases respectively, with 16 bases between them. Germline CDR1 is SGDLS and CDR2 is YYNGEE. The CDR3 totals 16 residues. CDR3 DNA: TGTGCCAGCAGCGTAGAGCCCACAGTGACCAGTTCACCCCTCCACTTT. Its protein product is CASSVEPTVTSSPLHF. Full variable domain (remainder filled in from reference TRBV9 and TRBJ1-6): DSGVTQTPKHLITATGQRVTLRCSPRSGDLSVYWYQQSLDQGLQFLIQYYNGEERAKGNILERFSAQQFPDLHSELNLSSLELGDSALYFCASSVEPTVTSSPLHFGNGTRLTVT.

The V gene is TRBV3-1, the J gene TRBJ1-2; D is ambiguous. The CDR3 is 16 residues long. V lost 1 base and J 5 bases, leaving 17 bases between the germline ends. Germline values: CDR1 LGHDT, CDR2 YNNKEL (reference sequence). This CDR3 reads CASSQGPQSRIYGYTF. In nucleotides, the CDR3 is TGTGCCAGCAGCCAAGGACCCCAATCAAGAATATATGGCTACACCTTC.

V is TRBV28 and J is TRBJ2-5, with D unresolved. Germline CDR1 MDHEN, CDR2 SYDVKM. The CDR3 is 13 residues long. Between the trimmed V and J ends, which lost 3 bases and 4 bases, there was a span of 9 bases. The CDR3 DNA follows: TGTGCCAGCAGTTTTTCCCTAGGAGAGACCCAGTACTTC. Amino acid sequence: CASSFSLGETQYF.

This clonotype is a singleton in its sample. The genes are TRBV27 and TRBJ1-2; D not resolved. The CDR3 has 15 amino acids. V lost 5 bases and J lost 7, with 20 bases in between. Per germline, CDR1 MNHEY and CDR2 SMNVEV (reference sequence). For the CDR3, the DNA is TGTGCCAGCAGTCCGCAAGCGTCCGGGCTACGTGGCTACACCTTC. Protein sequence: CASSPQASGLRGYTF.

The rearrangement joins TRBV29-1 to TRBJ2-5; D is ambiguous. Germline-derived CDR1 and CDR2 are SQVTM and ANQGSEA. V was clipped by 4 bases and J by 4 bases, with 16 bases between them. The CDR3 is made up of 14 amino acids. CDR3 amino acids: CSVVVGPNLETQYF. The CDR3 DNA reads TGCAGCGTTGTAGTAGGGCCAAACCTAGAGACCCAGTACTTC. Full variable domain (missing parts from reference TRBV29-1 and TRBJ2-5): SAVISQKPSRDICQRGTSLTIQCQVDSQVTMMFWYRQQPGQSLTLIATANQGSEATYESGFVIDKFPISRPNLTFSTLTVSNMSPEDSSIYLCSVVVGPNLETQYFGPGTRLLVL.

A few counts support this clonotype. The chain is built from TRBV4-2 and TRBJ2-1, with 11 bases identical to TRBD1. CDR1 is LGHNA, CDR2 YNFKEQ, per germline. J was trimmed by 9 bases and V by 1 base; bases with no gene match: 8. This CDR3 comprises 16 residues. CDR3 sequence reads: CASSQGRDRGFGEQFF. CDR3 nucleotide sequence: TGTGCCAGCAGCCAAGGACGGGACAGGGGGTTCGGTGAGCAGTTCTTC.

The chain is built from TRBV25-1 and TRBJ2-5; D possibly corresponds to TRBD2 (7 bases). Trimming stripped 1 base from V and 4 bases from J, with 13 bases between. Germline V lookup: CDR1 MGHDK, CDR2 SYGVNS. CDR3 length equals 15 residues. In DNA, the CDR3 is TGTGCCAGCAGTGAATTAGGGAGGGGGATAGAGACCCAGTACTTC. Amino acid sequence: CASSELGRGIETQYF.

The chain joins TRBV11-1 to TRBJ1-4; unclear D gene. The J call is doubtful: the DNA matches TRBJ2-2 better. Germline V gene lookup returns CDR1 SGHAT and CDR2 FQDESV (reference sequence). This CDR3 region has 14 residues. The chain's CDR3 is CASSFSSTTGELFF. The CDR3 region has the DNA TGTGCCAGCAGCTTCTCGAGTACCACCGGGGAGCTGTTTTTT.

The chain has TRBV27 and TRBJ1-6, with D possibly matching TRBD1 (5 bases). Trimming pared 5 bases from V and 7 bases from J, leaving 9 bases between. CDR1 is MNHEY and CDR2 is SMNVEV in the germline V gene (reference sequence). The CDR3 totals 13 residues. This CDR3 reads CASSNRKNSPLHF. The CDR3, as DNA: TGTGCCAGCAGTAACAGGAAGAATTCACCCCTCCACTTT.

This chain connects TRBV6-2 or TRBV6-3 to TRBJ2-7, with 9 nucleotides matching TRBD2. This CDR3 is built from 15 residues. CDR1 and CDR2 from the germline V gene are MNHEY and SVGEGT. Unmatched junction bases numbered 7, after V lost 5 bases and J lost 2 bases. DNA for the CDR3: TGTGCCAGCAGTCTTTCTAGCGGGATCACCTACGAGCAGTACTTC. Translation gives CASSLSSGITYEQYF.

As for this clonotype: At one end the junction does not follow the germline gene, possibly because of a read error. This chain uses TRBV20-1 with TRBJ2-1, with D possibly being TRBD1 (5 bases). With the DNA end fitting TRBJ2-7 better, the J assignment may be wrong. From germline, CDR1 is DFQATT and CDR2 SNEGSKA (reference sequence). The CDR3 sequence is 14 residues long. The CDR3 sequence: CSARDREAYNEQYF. CDR3 in DNA: TGCAGTGCCAGAGACAGAGAGGCATACAATGAGCAGTACTTC.